The clone carrying this T cell receptor (beta chain) was picked up one time. These data originate in a study of blood T cell repertoires in COVID-19. In germline, CDR1 is SGHAT, CDR2 FQNNGV. This CDR3 comprises 14 residues. V was clipped by 4 bases and J by 5 bases, with 11 bases between them. Per the original methods: Amplification with reference gene primers provided the estimates of nucleated cell counts. Generated by immunoSEQ multiplex PCR, the TCRdb table keeps only in-frame clones and is missing some. For V, J and clone size, that table is used; D and trimming come from the DNA. The data contain 260,000 or so clones, around four fifths of them singletons.

This chain links TRBV11-2 with TRBJ1-4; D may be TRBD1 (5 bases). Material: peripheral blood. This receptor was identified in a woman aged 70-85 years with acute or convalescent COVID-19. Here the CDR3 reads CASSYTGGNEKLFF. For the CDR3, the DNA is TGTGCCAGCAGCTATACCGGGGGGAATGAAAAACTGTTTTTT.